The next 21 T cell receptor beta chains were all read from a single sample in a study of blood T cell repertoires in COVID-19 (dated by TCRdb to the early 2020s). Library generation was performed with the immunoSEQ multiplex PCR assay. Imported from immuneACCESS, the table was reduced by TCRdb to in-frame sequences with V and J called. These copies leave out some clones; in studies compared against another copy, an unresolved V gene accounts for under half, and the cause of the remainder is not known. In all, the sample holds fewer than 200,000 clones, and around 90% of those were seen once. About 26% of the sample is taken by the ten largest. Sequences were obtained from peripheral blood. These receptor sequences come from a man between 60 and 75 years old with acute or convalescent COVID-19.

This sequence joins TRBV6-5 and TRBJ1-1; D is perhaps TRBD1 (6 bases). V was pared by 4 bases and J by 11 bases, with 14 bases between. CDR3 length: 12 residues. The germline V gene has CDR1 MNHEY and CDR2 SVGAGI. CDR3 residues: CASSSQTGSAFF. CDR3 bases: TGTGCCAGCAGTTCCCAAACAGGGAGCGCTTTCTTT.

The chain recombines TRBV5-6 with TRBJ1-5, with 9 bases that match TRBD1. This CDR3 contains 14 residues. J gave up 5 bases and V 4 bases, and 4 bases lay outside the gene matches. CDR1 SGHDT and CDR2 YYEEEE come from the germline V gene. CDR3 loop: CASSTGQGDQPQHF. The DNA for the CDR3 is TGTGCCAGCAGCACGGGACAGGGTGATCAGCCCCAGCATTTT.

V is TRBV7-3 and J is TRBJ2-7; 10 nucleotides match TRBD2. Germline V CDR1 and CDR2: SGHTA, FQGTGA. The CDR3 covers 15 residues. The J segment lost 4 bases and the V segment lost 1 base, leaving 4 bases of the junction unmatched. The CDR3, as DNA: TGTGCCAGCAGCTTAAAAGCGGGAGGGGAGTACGAGCAGTACTTC. Translation: CASSLKAGGEYEQYF.

The rearrangement uses TRBV12-5 and TRBJ2-2; D unresolved. The CDR3 extends over 16 amino acids. Trimming pared 1 base from V and 0 bases from J, leaving 9 bases between. From germline, CDR1 is LGHNT and CDR2 FRNRAP. The CDR3 DNA is TGTGCTAGTGGTTTGGGCTACAGATCGAACACCGGGGAGCTGTTTTTT. Translating it yields CASGLGYRSNTGELFF.

The rearrangement uses TRBV18 and TRBJ1-5; the D is unclear. The CDR3 spans 15 residues. With 2 bases removed from V and 1 base from J, the gap between germline ends came to 9 bases. CDR1 is KGHSH and CDR2 is LQKENI in the germline V gene. CDR3 protein: CASSPGVGSNQPQHF. The CDR3 DNA follows: TGTGCCAGCTCACCAGGAGTCGGGAGCAATCAGCCCCAGCATTTT.

This clone was picked up a small number of times. CDR3 sequence: CATSDSQETQYF. The CDR3 DNA reads TGTGCCACCAGTGATTCACAAGAGACCCAGTACTTC. The chain has TRBV24-1 and TRBJ2-5; D call uncertain. V lost 2 bases and J lost 2, with 2 bases in between. This CDR3 has 12 amino acids. CDR1 is KGHDR and CDR2 is SFDVKD in the germline V gene.

This clone was observed a single time. The rearrangement uses TRBV25-1 and TRBJ1-2; a weak D match, TRBD1 (5 bases). V was pared by 5 bases and J by 8 bases, with 15 bases between. This CDR3 spans 13 amino acids. Germline-derived CDR1 and CDR2 are MGHDK and SYGVNS. DNA of the CDR3: TGTGCCAGCAGTCATAGGTGGGGGGACGGCTACACCTTC. It codes for CASSHRWGDGYTF.

The V gene is TRBV7-9, the J gene TRBJ1-3; unclear D gene. The CDR3 runs to 15 residues. Germline V lookup: CDR1 SEHNR, CDR2 FQNEAQ (reference sequence). With 5 bases removed from V and 0 bases from J, the gap between germline ends came to 11 bases. The CDR3 DNA sequence: TGTGCCAGCAGCGGAGACGGCGCCTCTGGAAACACCATATATTTT. This translates into CASSGDGASGNTIYF.

The chain recombines TRBV3-1 (or the pseudogene TRBV3-2) with TRBJ1-6; TRBD1 aligns across 7 bases. Trimming cost V 2 bases and J 12 bases; bases outside gene matches: 4. Germline values: CDR1 LGHDT, CDR2 YNNKEL (reference sequence). The CDR3 consists of 13 residues. Here the CDR3 reads CASSQTTGEPLHF. Here the CDR3 DNA reads TGTGCCAGCAGCCAAACTACAGGGGAACCCCTCCACTTT.

The chain has TRBV6-5 and TRBJ1-6; 9 bases align to TRBD1. Germline loops: CDR1 MNHEY, CDR2 SVGAGI. The CDR3 length is 13 residues. The J segment lost 8 bases and the V segment lost 4 bases, leaving 0 bases of the junction unmatched. CDR3 nucleotide sequence: TGTGCCAGCAGTTGGGACAGGGATTCACCCCTCCACTTT. This translates into CASSWDRDSPLHF.

The chain employs TRBV19 and TRBJ1-2; 10 bases are a match to TRBD1. Looked up from germline, CDR1 is LNHDA and CDR2 is SQIVND (reference sequence). The CDR3 has 15 residues. V shed 3 bases and J 8 bases; nucleotides not matched to a gene: 9. The CDR3 coding sequence is TGTGCCAGTAGTATGACGACAGGGGGCAGATCAGGCTACACCTTC. Residues: CASSMTTGGRSGYTF.

This chain links TRBV29-1 with TRBJ1-6, with 8 bases lining up with TRBD1. With V trimmed by 6 bases and J by 6 bases, 4 bases remained unmatched. This CDR3 comprises 13 residues. Germline V gene sequence: CDR1 SQVTM, CDR2 ANQGSEA. The chain's CDR3 is CSVRQGSNSPLHF. The DNA of the CDR3 is TGCAGCGTACGACAGGGGTCTAATTCACCCCTCCACTTT.

This clone was seen ten or more times. V and J are TRBV7-8 and TRBJ1-2; the D gene is possibly TRBD1 (5 bases). The CDR3 runs to 14 residues. Trimming stripped 5 bases from V and 1 base from J, with 11 bases between. Germline V gene data show CDR1 as SGHVS and CDR2 as FQNEAQ. The CDR3 region is CASSPTTVNYGYTF. CDR3 nucleotides: TGTGCCAGCAGCCCGACGACAGTTAACTATGGCTACACCTTC.

This clone was counted a few times. The rearrangement links TRBV19 to TRBJ1-1; the D gene is possibly TRBD1 (6 bases). Germline V CDR1 and CDR2: LNHDA, SQIVND (reference sequence). The CDR3 loop spans 12 amino acids. Trimming left V 5 bases short and J 5 bases short, with 9 bases between. CDR3 sequence reads: CASSRQATEAFF. CDR3 DNA sequence: TGTGCCAGTAGTCGACAGGCGACTGAAGCTTTCTTT.

The chain employs TRBV24-1 and TRBJ2-5; the match to TRBD1 covers 11 bases. Losses at the gene ends were 2 bases for V and 8 bases for J; bases not matched to a gene: 6. Germline CDR1 KGHDR, CDR2 SFDVKD. The length of the CDR3 is 15 residues. CDR3 DNA sequence: TGTGCCACCAGTGATTCCGGACAGGGGGCGGGTACCCAGTACTTC. Protein product: CATSDSGQGAGTQYF.

The chain recombines TRBV30 with TRBJ2-7; tentative D call: TRBD1 (5 bases). Trimming left V 0 bases short and J 2 bases short, with 14 bases between. The CDR3 spans 15 residues. CDR1 and CDR2 from the germline V gene are GTSNPN and SVGIG (reference sequence). For the CDR3, the DNA is TGTGCCTGGAGTGTACGAGACAGCGATACCTACGAGCAGTACGTC. It encodes CAWSVRDSDTYEQYV.

The chain has TRBV7-6 and TRBJ1-3, with 8 bases that match TRBD1. The length of the CDR3 is 16 residues. Germline CDR1 is SGHVS and CDR2 is FNYEAQ. Unmatched junction bases numbered 6, after V lost 1 base and J lost 4 bases. The CDR3 nucleotides read TGTGCCAGCAGCTTAGGGACAGGGTCAACGGGAAACACCATATATTTT. Protein product: CASSLGTGSTGNTIYF. The variable domain in full, with the rest retrieved from reference TRBV7-6 and TRBJ1-3, is GAGVSQSPRYKVTKRGQDVALRCDPISGHVSLYWYRQALGQGPEFLTYFNYEAQQDKSGLPNDRFSAERPEGSISTLTIQRTEQRDSAMYRCASSLGTGSTGNTIYFGEGSWLTVV.

This chain uses TRBV19 with TRBJ2-3; 9 nucleotides agree with TRBD2. CDR3 length: 15 residues. Germline V gene lookup returns CDR1 LNHDA and CDR2 SQIVND (reference sequence). V lost 4 bases to trimming and J lost 1 base; unmatched junction nucleotides: 3. Written as DNA, the CDR3 is TGTGCCAGTAGTAGTCGGACTAGCGGCACAGATACGCAGTATTTT. Its protein product is CASSSRTSGTDTQYF.

The V call is TRBV5-5, the J call TRBJ2-7; 7 bases fit TRBD1. The junction had 3 bases not matched to a gene; V was cut back by 4 bases and J by 2 bases. This CDR3 has 13 amino acids. From germline, CDR1 is SGHKS and CDR2 YYEKEE (reference sequence). The CDR3 nucleotides are TGTGCCAGCAGCCAAGGGACAGCCTACGAGCAGTACTTC. It codes for CASSQGTAYEQYF.

This clone has just one count. V usage is TRBV5-1 and J usage is TRBJ1-6, with 10 bases matching TRBD1. V lost 0 bases to trimming and J lost 10 bases; unmatched junction nucleotides: 7. CDR3 size: 16 residues. Germline CDR1 SGHRS, CDR2 YFSETQ. In nucleotides, the CDR3 is TGCGCCAGCAGCTTGGGCCCCGGGACAGGGGACTCACCCCTCCACTTT. The encoded protein is CASSLGPGTGDSPLHF.

This chain connects TRBV6-5 to TRBJ2-7; possible D gene TRBD2, 6 bases. Trimming removed 10 bases at V and 1 base at J, with 14 bases between. Germline V gene lookup returns CDR1 MNHEY and CDR2 SVGAGI. The CDR3 loop spans 13 amino acids. This chain's CDR3 is CAIGRAGSYEQYV. The CDR3 region has the DNA TGTGCCATAGGAAGGGCGGGGTCCTACGAGCAGTACGTC.